This entry lists 31 T cell receptor beta chains sequenced from one sample in a study of low-dose radiotherapy and immunotherapy resistance in tumors. Alpha and beta chains were covered, as first-strand cDNA relied on TRAV- and TRBV-specific primers. PCR amplification of the TCRs was performed with Phusion for approximately 20 PCR cycles, and it relied on a constant-region primer together with a V-primer adapter. TCRdb reprocessed the reads via MiXCR and lists one record per CDR3 protein. The sample consists of 54,000 or so distinct CDR3 sequences, 25% of them appearing once. Time point noted: before trial treatment. The sample in question was PBMCs, obtained before treatment. The receptors were gathered from a male donor with prostate cancer.

The chain joins TRBV6-6 to TRBJ2-3; 11 bases fit TRBD1. J lost 6 bases, V lost 4 bases, and 9 bases had no gene match. Germline values: CDR1 MNHNY, CDR2 SVGAGI (reference sequence). There are 16 residues in the CDR3. The CDR3 nucleotides read TGTGCCAGCAGTTTGATAGGACAGGGGGCAGCCGATACGCAGTATTTT. Translated, it gives CASSLIGQGAADTQYF.

In its sample, this clonotype was seen many times. The V and J genes are TRBV5-5 and TRBJ1-5, with a possible D match to TRBD1 (5 bases). The CDR3 contains 14 residues. Between the trimmed V and J ends, which lost 3 bases and 0 bases, there was a span of 7 bases. The germline CDR1 and CDR2 sequences are SGHKS and YYEKEE (reference sequence). CDR3 residues: CASSWDGSNQPQHF. The CDR3 nucleotides read TGTGCCAGCAGCTGGGACGGTAGCAATCAGCCCCAGCATTTT. The full variable domain, rest sourced from reference TRBV5-5 and TRBJ1-5, is DAGVTQSPTHLIKTRGQQVTLRCSPISGHKSVSWYQQVLGQGPQFIFQYYEKEERGRGNFPDRFSARQFPNYSSELNVNALLLGDSALYLCASSWDGSNQPQHFGDGTRLSIL.

This clonotype was recorded at least ten times. The rearrangement uses TRBV19 and TRBJ1-5; 7 nucleotides match TRBD1. V was pared by 6 bases and J by 0 bases, with 5 bases of the junction left unmatched. Germline V gene lookup returns CDR1 LNHDA and CDR2 SQIVND (reference sequence). The CDR3 loop spans 15 amino acids. CDR3 DNA: TGTGCCAGTAGGTTGGACAGGAGTAGCAATCAGCCCCAGCATTTT. Protein product: CASRLDRSSNQPQHF.

This clonotype was seen repeatedly, ten times or more. DNA of the CDR3: TGTGCCAGCACCCCCGGGGAGGGAAGGAAGGCTTTCTTT. Its protein product is CASTPGEGRKAFF. The chain recombines TRBV28 with TRBJ1-1; D gene ambiguous. The CDR3 contains 13 residues. The germline CDR1 and CDR2 sequences are MDHEN and SYDVKM. Between the trimmed V and J ends, which lost 7 bases and 11 bases, there was a span of 20 bases.

The J gene is TRBJ2-7, the V gene TRBV7-2, with 9 bases aligning to TRBD2. Unmatched junction bases numbered 10, after V lost 5 bases and J lost 5 bases. Germline V gene sequence: CDR1 SGHTA, CDR2 FQGNSA. This CDR3 is built from 15 residues. Here the CDR3 DNA reads TGTGCCAGCAGCCTGAGTAGCGGGGGTTTCGACGAGCAGTACTTC. Amino acids: CASSLSSGGFDEQYF.

This clonotype was counted many times. J is TRBJ2-1 and V is TRBV2; 9 bases are a match to TRBD1. Germline loops: CDR1 SNHLY, CDR2 FYNNEI. The junction had 9 bases not matched to a gene; V was cut back by 10 bases and J by 5 bases. The CDR3 contains 14 residues. The chain's CDR3 is CAIPGTGLDNEQFF. In DNA form, the CDR3 reads TGTGCCATCCCCGGGACAGGGCTCGACAATGAGCAGTTCTTC.

J is TRBJ1-1 and V is TRBV5-6; 10 bases line up with TRBD1. Trimming cost V 3 bases and J 2 bases; bases outside gene matches: 10. This CDR3 is 17 amino acids long. Germline values: CDR1 SGHDT, CDR2 YYEEEE. CDR3: CASSYNGQGEGNTEAFF. In nucleotides, the CDR3 is TGTGCCAGCAGCTACAACGGACAGGGGGAGGGAAACACTGAAGCTTTCTTT.

Note on this clonotype: This likely traces to a read error, being one base from a far larger clone. This rearrangement joins TRBV13 to TRBJ2-3; TRBD2 aligns across 13 bases. Germline V gene sequence: CDR1 PRHDT, CDR2 FYEKMQ (reference sequence). The CDR3 loop spans 15 amino acids. CDR3 bases: TGTGCCAGCTCCCGAGGGACTAGCGGGGTAGATACGCAGTGTTTT. Translation: CASSRGTSGVDTQCF.

About this clonotype: The likely explanation is a read error, given a far larger clone one base away. The genes are TRBV5-1 and TRBJ2-7, with TRBD2 matching 11 bases. CDR1 and CDR2 from the germline V gene are SGHRS and YFSETQ. The V gene end was trimmed by 3 bases and the J gene end by 7 bases; junction bases not matched to a gene: 18. The CDR3 has 18 amino acids. The CDR3 spells CASSSGLAGGPLSDEQYF. CDR3 coding DNA: TGCGCCAGCAGCTCCGGGCTAGCGGGGGGTCCCCTTTCGGATGAGCAGTACTTC.

This clonotype showed up many times. This sequence joins TRBV30 and TRBJ1-1; D is possibly TRBD1 (6 bases). Germline V CDR1 and CDR2: GTSNPN, SVGIG (reference sequence). The V gene lost 0 bases and the J gene lost 3 bases, with 17 bases spanning the gap. This CDR3 spans 16 amino acids. This CDR3 is CAWSVNSWGPDTEAFF. Written as DNA, the CDR3 is TGTGCCTGGAGTGTAAATTCGTGGGGGCCTGACACTGAAGCTTTCTTT.

The chain has TRBV7-9 and TRBJ1-2; unclear D gene. CDR1 SEHNR and CDR2 FQNEAQ come from the germline V gene (reference sequence). The ends were cut back, 3 bases at V and 1 base at J, with 6 bases in the middle. CDR3 length: 13 amino acids. CDR3 protein: CASSLDLNYGYTF. CDR3 sequence (DNA): TGTGCCAGCAGCTTGGACCTTAACTATGGCTACACCTTC.

On this clonotype: This likely reflects a read error, since a far larger clone is one base away. The chain carries TRBV5-3 and TRBJ2-2; D is possibly TRBD1 or TRBD2 (5 bases each). TRBV5-3 is assigned to the ORF class and has an uncertain function. CDR3 length: 13 residues. CDR3 in DNA: TGTGCCAGCAGCTGGCCTGGGACGGGGAAGCTGTTTTTT. Its translation: CASSWPGTGKLFF.

This clonotype was seen ten or more times. The V gene is TRBV6-4, the J gene TRBJ2-3; D perhaps matches TRBD1 (5 bases). Deletions cut 4 bases from V and 1 base from J, with 9 bases between. The CDR3 runs 14 residues. CDR1 and CDR2 (germline): MRHNA, SNTAGT. Written as DNA, the CDR3 is TGTGCCAGCAGTGTCAAAGGGGGCACAGATACGCAGTATTTT. This gives the protein CASSVKGGTDTQYF.

Comments on this clonotype: A read error is likely here: a far larger clone is one base away. This rearrangement joins TRBV14 to TRBJ1-2; D remains ambiguous. The CDR3 runs 13 residues. The germline gives CDR1 SGHDN, CDR2 FVKESK. V lost 6 bases to trimming and J lost 0 bases, with 8 bases between them. The CDR3 loop is CASSDTANYGYTF. The CDR3 DNA follows: TGTGCCAGCAGTGACACAGCTAACTATGGCTACACCTTC.

This clonotype was counted ten times or more. CDR3 sequence reads: CASSPPSGGAINEQYF. CDR3 sequence (DNA): TGTGCCAGCAGCCCCCCGAGCGGGGGGGCCATTAACGAGCAGTACTTC. The rearrangement uses TRBV7-9 and TRBJ2-7, with 10 nucleotides matching TRBD2. V gave up 5 bases and J gave up 5 bases; unmatched junction bases: 12. CDR3 size: 16 residues. Germline CDR1 is SEHNR and CDR2 is FQNEAQ (reference sequence).

This clonotype was observed at least ten times. This chain links TRBV2 with TRBJ1-6, with D possibly being TRBD1 (6 bases). CDR3 size: 13 residues. CDR1 SNHLY and CDR2 FYNNEI come from the germline V gene. V lost 10 bases and J 6 bases, leaving 13 bases between the germline ends. CDR3 loop: CAIRGQPNSPLHF. For the CDR3, the DNA is TGTGCCATCCGAGGACAGCCTAATTCACCCCTCCACTTT. Full variable domain (outside the CDR3, taken from reference TRBV2 and TRBJ1-6): EPEVTQTPSHQVTQMGQEVILRCVPISNHLYFYWYRQILGQKVEFLVSFYNNEISEKSEIFDDQFSVERPDGSNFTLKIRSTKLEDSAMYFCAIRGQPNSPLHFGNGTRLTVT.

As to this clonotype: A far larger clone is one base from this, pointing to a likely read error. The chain carries TRBV6-2 or TRBV6-3 and TRBJ2-1; TRBD1 might be the D (6 bases). Germline V lookup: CDR1 MNHEY, CDR2 SVGEGT. The CDR3 totals 13 residues. The CDR3 loop reads CASRALGADVQFF. DNA for the CDR3: TGCGCCAGCAGAGCCTTGGGGGCGGATGTGCAGTTCTTC.

Points on this clonotype: A far larger clone is a single base away, which makes a read error likely. The V gene is TRBV10-2, the J gene TRBJ2-1, with D perhaps given as TRBD1 or TRBD2 (5 bases each). V lost 10 bases and J 10 bases, leaving 20 bases between the germline ends. CDR3 length equals 13 residues. Germline V CDR1 and CDR2: WSHSY, SAAADI. The CDR3 region is CAIRDSSDYEQFF. In DNA, the CDR3 is TGCGCCATCCGTGACAGCTCAGACTACGAGCAGTTCTTC.

This clonotype was recorded at least ten times. This chain connects TRBV5-6 to TRBJ2-1; D may be TRBD1 (6 bases). Germline V lookup: CDR1 SGHDT, CDR2 YYEEEE. The CDR3 length is 16 residues. Trimming removed 3 bases at V and 0 bases at J, with 13 bases between. The CDR3 is CASSSIQGSSYNEQFF. The CDR3 bases are TGTGCCAGCAGCTCAATACAGGGTAGCTCCTACAATGAGCAGTTCTTC.

This clonotype was recorded at least ten times. The J gene is TRBJ2-7, the V gene TRBV20-1; weak D call: TRBD2 (5 bases). The germline V gene has CDR1 DFQATT and CDR2 SNEGSKA (reference sequence). This CDR3 is built from 15 residues. The V end was cut by 3 bases, the J end by 2 bases, with 17 bases between. Here the CDR3 reads CSARDPGGFAYEQYF. The CDR3 DNA is TGCAGTGCTAGGGACCCCGGCGGGTTCGCCTACGAGCAGTACTTC.

The table lists this clonotype with a few counts. The chain uses TRBV19 and TRBJ1-1; a possible D gene is TRBD1 (6 bases). The CDR3 extends over 14 amino acids. V lost 8 bases and J 5 bases, leaving 18 bases between the germline ends. Per the germline V gene, CDR1 is LNHDA and CDR2 is SQIVND (reference sequence). For the CDR3, the DNA is TGTGCCAGTTTGGGGAACAGGGCCGTGACTGAAGCTTTCTTT. Protein product: CASLGNRAVTEAFF.

This clonotype was seen repeatedly, ten times or more. V usage is TRBV7-2 and J usage is TRBJ2-1, with a tentative D call TRBD2 (6 bases). Deletions cut 1 base from V and 8 bases from J, with 12 bases between. Germline CDR1 is SGHTA and CDR2 is FQGNSA. The CDR3 loop spans 14 amino acids. CDR3 in DNA: TGTGCCAGCAGCTTAGGCCGACTAGGGGATGAGCAGTTCTTC. Its protein is CASSLGRLGDEQFF.

Notes on this clonotype: A far more abundant clone sits one base away, making this likely a read error. V gene TRBV7-3 combines with J gene TRBJ2-7; D not certain. CDR1 is SGHTA and CDR2 is FQGTGA in the germline V gene. Deletions cut 5 bases from V and 7 bases from J, with 21 bases between. This CDR3 comprises 15 residues. For the CDR3, the DNA is TGTGCCAGCAGCCCCGGCCTGGGCACTTACAATGAGCAGTACTTC. Protein sequence: CASSPGLGTYNEQYF.

V usage is TRBV6-5 and J usage is TRBJ2-1; either TRBD1 or TRBD2 may supply D (6 bases each). This CDR3 is 16 amino acids long. The V end lost 6 bases, the J end lost 0 bases, and 15 bases lay between the germline ends. The germline CDR1 and CDR2 sequences are MNHEY and SVGAGI. Here the CDR3 DNA reads TGTGCCAGCAGAGACGCGGGACAATTCTCCTACAATGAGCAGTTCTTC. Amino acids: CASRDAGQFSYNEQFF.

This clonotype has at least ten counts. This chain uses TRBV20-1 with TRBJ1-5; TRBD1 is a possible D gene (6 bases). There are 13 residues in the CDR3. V gave up 3 bases and J gave up 3 bases, with 9 bases separating them. Germline CDR1 reads DFQATT; CDR2 reads SNEGSKA (reference sequence). CDR3 bases: TGCAGTGCTAGGGACAGCGCCAATCAGCCCCAGCATTTT. Protein product: CSARDSANQPQHF.

This clonotype has at least ten counts. The rearrangement joins TRBV6-2 or TRBV6-3 to TRBJ2-2; 8 bases are shared with TRBD2. The CDR3 has 17 amino acids. The germline V gene has CDR1 MNHEY and CDR2 SVGEGT. V shed 7 bases and J 5 bases; nucleotides not matched to a gene: 15. CDR3 sequence reads: CASTGKAAGASTGELFF. CDR3 sequence (DNA): TGTGCCAGCACGGGAAAGGCAGCGGGGGCCTCTACCGGGGAGCTGTTTTTT.

This clonotype has a count of ten or more. The J gene is TRBJ1-2, the V gene TRBV19, with D possibly TRBD1 on 6 matching bases. V dropped 7 bases and J dropped 2 bases, with 11 bases sitting between them. Germline CDR1 reads LNHDA; CDR2 reads SQIVND (reference sequence). The CDR3 consists of 13 residues. The CDR3 region is CASTRGFNYGYTF. The CDR3 bases are TGTGCCAGTACCAGGGGCTTCAACTATGGCTACACCTTC.

The rearrangement links TRBV28 to TRBJ1-2; possible D gene TRBD1, 5 bases. This CDR3 comprises 14 residues. Trimming left V 6 bases short and J 4 bases short, with 15 bases between. Germline loops: CDR1 MDHEN, CDR2 SYDVKM. CDR3 nucleotide sequence: TGTGCCAGCAGCCCCGCGGGGGGGATCTATGGCTACACCTTC. Translation gives CASSPAGGIYGYTF.

The sample holds many counts of this clonotype. Compared with germline, one end of the junction differs, possibly owing to a read error. The rearrangement uses TRBV2 and TRBJ2-1; the match to TRBD2 covers 8 bases. The length of the CDR3 is 15 residues. The germline V gene encodes CDR1 SNHLY and CDR2 FYNNEI. CDR3 sequence: CASSESGGPYNKQFF. The CDR3 coding sequence is TGTGCCAGCAGTGAGAGCGGGGGACCCTACAATAAGCAGTTCTTC.

The V call is TRBV20-1, the J call TRBJ2-3; 12 bases line up with TRBD2. This CDR3 comprises 14 residues. CDR1 and CDR2 from the germline V gene are DFQATT and SNEGSKA (reference sequence). J lost 4 bases, V lost 2 bases, and 1 base had no gene match. The DNA for the CDR3 is TGCAGTGCTAGACTAGCGGGGGGGTCAGATACGCAGTATTTT. Residues: CSARLAGGSDTQYF.

The chain employs TRBV5-5 and TRBJ2-3; 10 nucleotides align to TRBD1. The CDR3 totals 17 residues. The ends lost 4 bases at V and 0 bases at J; junction bases unmatched: 8. Germline CDR1 is SGHKS and CDR2 is YYEKEE (reference sequence). As DNA, the CDR3 is TGTGCCAGCAGCCCCCCCCGGGACAGGGGCAGCACAGATACGCAGTATTTT. Translating gives CASSPPRDRGSTDTQYF.